The clone carrying this TCR beta chain was observed a few times. What it binds is unknown. This sample was taken from a study of T cells after yellow fever vaccination. V was pared by 2 bases and J by 0 bases, with 8 bases between. The CDR3 runs 13 residues. From germline, CDR1 is SQVTM and CDR2 ANQGSEA. UMIs and a universal primer site were added when TCR cDNA was made by 5'RACE template switching. One entry per CDR3 protein, called by TCRdb with MiXCR from the 5' RACE reads. The table lists fewer than 400,000 distinct CDR3 sequences, about 10% of them singletons. Overall study results and limits: The secondary T-cell response peaked on day 5, not day 15, but was weaker.

The TCR was taken from a young man who received the YFV17D yellow fever vaccine. This rearrangement joins TRBV29-1 to TRBJ2-7, with D hard to call. The specimen was CD4+ T cells sorted from PBMCs, collected 45 days after the yellow fever booster vaccination. The CDR3 sequence: CSVEPLFSYEQYF. As DNA, the CDR3 is TGCAGCGTTGAACCGCTCTTCTCCTACGAGCAGTACTTC.